The 10 T cell receptor beta chains listed next were all sequenced from one sample in a study of blood T cell repertoires in COVID-19. This table comes from immunoSEQ multiplex PCR, and its TCRdb copy is limited to in-frame clones, with some not included. The sample yields some 380,000 clones, approximately 87% seen once. Material: PBMCs or T cells enriched from blood (not recorded which). The receptors were gathered from a man under 40 who had recovered from COVID-19.

To note about this clone: Additional DNA sequences in this sample encode the identical CDR3. The genes are TRBV7-9 and TRBJ1-2; TRBD1 matches 8 bases. The CDR3 runs 13 residues. Germline trimming cut 5 bases from V and 3 bases from J; bases unmatched to any gene: 2. Germline assignment: CDR1 SEHNR and CDR2 FQNEAQ (reference sequence). CDR3 in DNA: TGTGCCAGCAGCCTGGACAGGGACTATGGCTACACCTTC. Amino acids: CASSLDRDYGYTF.

The gene calls are TRBV6-5 and TRBJ2-5, with TRBD1 matching over 7 bases. The J segment lost 2 bases and the V segment lost 2 bases, leaving 5 bases of the junction unmatched. The CDR3 sequence is 15 residues long. Germline V CDR1 and CDR2: MNHEY, SVGAGI. DNA for the CDR3: TGTGCCAGCAGTTACGCAGGGGGTCAACAAGAGACCCAGTACTTC. Protein product: CASSYAGGQQETQYF.

This clone came up a few times. The V and J genes are TRBV14 and TRBJ1-2; TRBD1 matches 7 bases. V shed 0 bases, J shed 5 bases, and the junction held 9 bases outside the gene matches. This CDR3 region has 16 residues. Germline CDR1 SGHDN, CDR2 FVKESK. CDR3 coding DNA: TGTGCCAGCAGCCAAGAAGGAAAAGGGGGCGTATATGGCTACACCTTC. Encoded protein: CASSQEGKGGVYGYTF.

This chain connects TRBV7-6 to TRBJ1-1; 7 nucleotides line up with TRBD1. Germline V lookup: CDR1 SGHVS, CDR2 FNYEAQ. V trimming: 6 bases; J trimming: 0 bases; junction bases outside the gene matches: 7. The CDR3 loop spans 15 amino acids. The CDR3 region has the DNA TGTGCCAGCAGTACCCCGGGACAGCTGAACACTGAAGCTTTCTTT. Translation gives CASSTPGQLNTEAFF. The full variable domain, rest sourced from reference TRBV7-6 and TRBJ1-1, is GAGVSQSPRYKVTKRGQDVALRCDPISGHVSLYWYRQALGQGPEFLTYFNYEAQQDKSGLPNDRFSAERPEGSISTLTIQRTEQRDSAMYRCASSTPGQLNTEAFFGQGTRLTVV.

V gene TRBV7-9 combines with J gene TRBJ1-4; 8 bases are a match to TRBD1. The germline V gene has CDR1 SEHNR and CDR2 FQNEAQ (reference sequence). V lost 5 bases and J lost 6; bases outside the gene matches: 8. This CDR3 comprises 15 residues. In nucleotides, the CDR3 is TGTGCCAGCAGCCCCCGGACAGGGACGGATGAAAAACTGTTTTTT. Its protein product is CASSPRTGTDEKLFF.

The rearrangement joins TRBV4-3 to TRBJ2-2; 9 nucleotides match TRBD1. Germline CDR1 is LGHNA and CDR2 is YSLEER. CDR3 length: 18 amino acids. Unmatched junction bases numbered 6, after V lost 0 bases and J lost 1 base. In DNA, the CDR3 is TGCGCCAGCAGCCAAGACGGGGACAGGGCTTGGAACACCGGGGAGCTGTTTTTT. This encodes CASSQDGDRAWNTGELFF.

The chain employs TRBV21-1 and TRBJ1-5; the table's D call TRBD1 went unverified against the DNA. TRBV21-1 is reported as a pseudogene. The CDR3 length is 14 residues. CDR3 coding DNA: TGTGCCAGCAGCAACCGACAGAATAATCAGCCCCAGCATTTT. Protein: CASSNRQNNQPQHF.

This chain joins TRBV20-1 and TRBJ2-5; 8 positions match TRBD1. This CDR3 is built from 11 residues. V shed 5 bases and J 4 bases; nucleotides not matched to a gene: 0. Germline CDR1 is DFQATT and CDR2 is SNEGSKA (reference sequence). In DNA, the CDR3 is TGCAGTGCTGACAGGGGAGAGACCCAGTACTTC. Translation gives CSADRGETQYF.

The chain links TRBV7-9 to TRBJ1-1; the match to TRBD1 covers 9 bases. In germline, CDR1 is SEHNR, CDR2 FQNEAQ (reference sequence). V dropped 5 bases and J dropped 1; count of bases not matched to a gene: 2. The length of the CDR3 is 14 residues. CDR3 loop: CASSQTGGNTEAFF. CDR3 nucleotides: TGTGCCAGCAGCCAGACAGGGGGGAACACTGAAGCTTTCTTT. Full variable domain (missing parts from reference TRBV7-9 and TRBJ1-1): DTGVSQNPRHKITKRGQNVTFRCDPISEHNRLYWYRQTLGQGPEFLTYFQNEAQLEKSRLLSDRFSAERPKGSFSTLEIQRTEQGDSAMYLCASSQTGGNTEAFFGQGTRLTVV.

The chain is built from TRBV25-1 and TRBJ1-6; possibly TRBD1 for D (5 bases). From germline, CDR1 is MGHDK and CDR2 SYGVNS. V lost 2 bases to trimming and J lost 8 bases, with 7 bases between them. CDR3 size: 13 residues. CDR3 in DNA: TGTGCCAGCAGTGAAGGGGGGGATTCACCCCTCCACTTT. This gives the protein CASSEGGDSPLHF.